The 22 T cell receptor beta chains given below trace back to one sample, sequenced in a study of shared clonotypes between healthy human individuals. Profiling relied on immunoSEQ multiplex PCR, and the TCRdb table lists in-frame clones only, not all of them. The sample consists of about 1 million clones, about 75% of them appearing once. The sequenced sample consisted of memory CD4+ T cells sorted from blood. Subset in this sample: CD45RA-negative fraction. The receptors here all came from a man in his late teens or twenties in good health.

This clone appeared many times. V and J are TRBV10-2 and TRBJ2-5; 10 bases map to TRBD2. Germline V gene sequence: CDR1 WSHSY, CDR2 SAAADI. The trim removed 10 bases at V and 5 bases at J, leaving 7 bases unmatched. This CDR3 spans 13 amino acids. CDR3 sequence: CATRAGGTETQYF. CDR3 nucleotide sequence: TGCGCCACCCGAGCGGGAGGGACGGAGACCCAGTACTTC.

This rearrangement joins TRBV4-1 to TRBJ1-5; D ambiguous. The V gene's germline CDR1 is MGHRA and CDR2 YSYEKL. This CDR3 is built from 14 residues. The V gene lost 1 base and the J gene lost 4 bases, with 8 bases spanning the gap. CDR3 sequence: CASSQVLGNQPQHF. CDR3 bases: TGCGCCAGCAGCCAAGTTCTGGGAAATCAGCCCCAGCATTTT.

V and J are TRBV25-1 and TRBJ2-3, with 7 nucleotides matching TRBD1. Unmatched junction bases numbered 6, after V lost 3 bases and J lost 0 bases. The CDR3 contains 16 residues. Germline-derived CDR1 and CDR2 are MGHDK and SYGVNS. The CDR3 coding sequence is TGTGCCAGCAGTGAGATGGGGACAGCTAGCACAGATACGCAGTATTTT. This translates into CASSEMGTASTDTQYF.

The chain employs TRBV6-5 and TRBJ2-7; no reliable D call. V dropped 0 bases and J dropped 2 bases, with 8 bases sitting between them. This CDR3 is 14 amino acids long. The germline V gene encodes CDR1 MNHEY and CDR2 SVGAGI. CDR3 in amino acids: CASSYSQVTYEQYF. The CDR3 DNA sequence: TGTGCCAGCAGTTACTCCCAGGTAACCTACGAGCAGTACTTC.

The rearrangement uses TRBV2 and TRBJ2-4, with D perhaps TRBD2 (6 bases). Germline V gene lookup returns CDR1 SNHLY and CDR2 FYNNEI. The length of the CDR3 is 18 residues. The V and J ends lost 3 bases and 0 bases respectively, with 18 bases between them. CDR3 sequence reads: CASSERTTGDQAKNIQYF. CDR3 bases: TGTGCCAGCAGTGAGCGGACTACCGGTGATCAAGCCAAAAACATTCAGTACTTC. Combining the CDR3 with reference TRBV2 and TRBJ2-4 gives the whole variable domain EPEVTQTPSHQVTQMGQEVILRCVPISNHLYFYWYRQILGQKVEFLVSFYNNEISEKSEIFDDQFSVERPDGSNFTLKIRSTKLEDSAMYFCASSERTTGDQAKNIQYFGAGTRLSVL.

The chain is built from TRBV6-6 and TRBJ2-7, with a weak D call TRBD2 (6 bases). Germline V lookup: CDR1 MNHNY, CDR2 SVGAGI (reference sequence). The V end lost 3 bases, the J end lost 2 bases, and 14 bases lay between the germline ends. This CDR3 spans 15 amino acids. This chain's CDR3 is CASSYGWRGTYEQYF. The CDR3, as DNA: TGTGCCAGCAGTTATGGTTGGAGGGGCACCTACGAGCAGTACTTC.

The chain carries TRBV2 and TRBJ2-7; TRBD2 might be the D (5 bases). The V end was cut by 0 bases, the J end by 6 bases, with 15 bases between. CDR3 length: 15 residues. CDR1 and CDR2 (germline): SNHLY, FYNNEI. CDR3 nucleotide sequence: TGTGCCAGCAGTGAAGCTACGAGGGAATGGGGCGAGCAGTACTTC. As protein: CASSEATREWGEQYF.

The chain links TRBV7-2 to TRBJ2-1, with 10 bases fitting TRBD1. The CDR3 extends over 15 amino acids. J lost 2 bases, V lost 5 bases, and 3 bases had no gene match. CDR1 is SGHTA and CDR2 is FQGNSA in the germline V gene. The CDR3 is CASSPGTGAYNEQFF. In nucleotides, the CDR3 is TGTGCCAGCAGCCCCGGGACAGGGGCCTACAATGAGCAGTTCTTC.

This clone appeared a single time. This specimen includes other DNA sequences encoding the same CDR3. The CDR3, as DNA: TGTGCCAGCAGCGTAGATTCGGGGATTGGAAACACCATATATTTT. Its translation: CASSVDSGIGNTIYF. The chain joins TRBV9 to TRBJ1-3, with no clear D. There are 15 residues in the CDR3. Germline V gives CDR1 SGDLS, CDR2 YYNGEE. With 0 bases removed from V and 3 bases from J, the gap between germline ends came to 10 bases.

CDR3 region: CASSLQQGASEQYF. The CDR3 DNA follows: TGTGCCAGCAGCTTACAGCAGGGGGCAAGCGAGCAGTACTTC. The gene calls are TRBV11-1 and TRBJ2-7; TRBD1 aligns across 8 bases. V was pared by 2 bases and J by 6 bases, with 6 bases of the junction left unmatched. CDR1 is SGHAT and CDR2 is FQDESV in the germline V gene (reference sequence). The CDR3 consists of 14 residues.

V is TRBV2 and J is TRBJ1-2; TRBD1 is a possible D gene (5 bases). V gave up 6 bases and J gave up 0 bases, with 5 bases separating them. The CDR3 spans 12 residues. Looked up from germline, CDR1 is SNHLY and CDR2 is FYNNEI. This CDR3 reads CASRTANYGYTF. CDR3 nucleotides: TGTGCCAGCAGGACAGCTAACTATGGCTACACCTTC.

Comment on this clone: A much larger clone differs from this one at a single base, so this may be a read error. The chain combines TRBV7-2 with TRBJ1-1; D gene unclear. Looked up from germline, CDR1 is SGHTA and CDR2 is FQGNSA. The length of the CDR3 is 13 residues. V lost 0 bases and J 3 bases, leaving 5 bases between the germline ends. The CDR3 spells CASSLAPDTEAFF. For the CDR3, the DNA is TGTGCCAGCAGCTTAGCACCCGACACTGAAGCTTTCTTT. Variable domain in full (rest from reference TRBV7-2 and TRBJ1-1): GAGVSQSPSNKVTEKGKDVELRCDPISGHTALYWYRQSLGQGLEFLIYFQGNSAPDKSGLPSDRFSAERTGGSVSTLTIQRTQQEDSAVYLCASSLAPDTEAFFGQGTRLTVV.

The chain recombines TRBV5-1 with TRBJ2-1; 13 bases map to TRBD2. Germline values: CDR1 SGHRS, CDR2 YFSETQ. The CDR3 is made up of 13 amino acids. The V segment lost 6 bases and the J segment 9 bases; nucleotides outside the gene matches: 3. CDR3 amino acids: CASTGLAGSEQFF. The CDR3 nucleotides are TGCGCCAGCACGGGACTAGCGGGGAGTGAGCAGTTCTTC.

This clone occurred a few times. J is TRBJ2-3 and V is TRBV11-2; D remains unclear. CDR3 length equals 15 residues. The germline V gene has CDR1 SGHAT and CDR2 FQNNGV. Trimming took off 0 bases at V and 1 base at J, with 8 bases between the two ends. DNA of the CDR3: TGTGCCAGCAGCTTAGATCTGGCGCGCACAGATACGCAGTATTTT. Translation: CASSLDLARTDTQYF.

The chain combines TRBV29-1 with TRBJ1-2, with D perhaps TRBD1 (5 bases). V shed 7 bases and J shed 7 bases, with 19 bases lying between them. Per germline, CDR1 SQVTM and CDR2 ANQGSEA. This CDR3 has 13 amino acids. CDR3 coding DNA: TGCAGCGCCCTGTTAGACGGGGGTGGTGGCTACACCTTC. This codes for CSALLDGGGGYTF. The whole variable domain, remainder taken from reference TRBV29-1 and TRBJ1-2, is SAVISQKPSRDICQRGTSLTIQCQVDSQVTMMFWYRQQPGQSLTLIATANQGSEATYESGFVIDKFPISRPNLTFSTLTVSNMSPEDSSIYLCSALLDGGGGYTFGSGTRLTVV.

The chain combines TRBV4-3 with TRBJ2-7, with D possibly TRBD1 on 5 matching bases. V lost 0 bases and J 0 bases, leaving 9 bases between the germline ends. The CDR3 sequence is 15 residues long. Germline V gene data show CDR1 as LGHNA and CDR2 as YSLEER. In nucleotides, the CDR3 is TGCGCCAGCAGCCAAGAACTTGGGGCCTCCTACGAGCAGTACTTC. The encoded protein is CASSQELGASYEQYF.

This chain uses TRBV19 with TRBJ1-4; D gene uncertain. In germline, CDR1 is LNHDA, CDR2 SQIVND (reference sequence). V gave up 4 bases and J gave up 4 bases, with 10 bases separating them. The length of the CDR3 is 14 residues. The CDR3 coding sequence is TGTGCCAGTAGTACCGGACGGTTTAATGAAAAACTGTTTTTT. Protein: CASSTGRFNEKLFF.

Only a few counts were recorded for this clone. This rearrangement joins TRBV28 to TRBJ2-7, with no clear D. The germline gives CDR1 MDHEN, CDR2 SYDVKM. CDR3 length: 13 amino acids. Trimming took off 3 bases at V and 2 bases at J, with 8 bases between the two ends. The CDR3 DNA is TGTGCCAGCAGTTTGCAGGCCCCCTACGAGCAGTACTTC. Protein product: CASSLQAPYEQYF.

The chain couples TRBV11-2 to TRBJ1-2; the D gene is possibly TRBD1 (6 bases). The germline V gene encodes CDR1 SGHAT and CDR2 FQNNGV. V lost 3 bases and J 9 bases, leaving 14 bases between the germline ends. The CDR3 totals 13 residues. The CDR3 loop reads CASSFVKGGSYTF. The CDR3 region has the DNA TGTGCCAGCAGCTTTGTCAAGGGGGGAAGCTACACCTTC.

This clone was observed at least ten times. The chain joins TRBV5-1 to TRBJ2-7, with D perhaps being TRBD1 or TRBD2 (6 bases each). Trimming removed 0 bases from V and 0 bases from J, with 10 bases in between. The V gene's germline CDR1 is SGHRS and CDR2 YFSETQ. The CDR3 length is 15 residues. The CDR3 nucleotides read TGCGCCAGCAGCTTGGAGGGGGGTCACTCCTACGAGCAGTACTTC. It codes for CASSLEGGHSYEQYF. Drawing the rest from reference TRBV5-1 and TRBJ2-7, the complete variable domain is KAGVTQTPRYLIKTRGQQVTLSCSPISGHRSVSWYQQTPGQGLQFLFEYFSETQRNKGNFPGRFSGRQFSNSRSEMNVSTLELGDSALYLCASSLEGGHSYEQYFGPGTRLTVT.

In its sample, this clone was seen once. Compared with germline, one end of the junction differs, possibly owing to a read error. The chain recombines TRBV6-1 with TRBJ1-2, with a possible D match to TRBD1 (5 bases). This CDR3 has 14 amino acids. Germline V lookup: CDR1 MNHNS, CDR2 SASEGT. This chain's CDR3 is CAISPGSGTYGYTF. CDR3 nucleotide sequence: TGTGCCATCAGTCCAGGGAGTGGGACCTATGGCTACACCTTC.

This chain joins TRBV6-1 and TRBJ2-1; D remains ambiguous. Trimming shortened V by 5 bases and J by 12 bases, and 17 bases separated the two germline ends. The CDR3 length is 13 residues. Germline V CDR1 and CDR2: MNHNS, SASEGT. CDR3 protein: CASSPATRLGQFF. The CDR3 region has the DNA TGTGCCAGCAGTCCGGCCACGCGGCTGGGGCAGTTCTTC.